This T cell receptor (beta chain) was recovered during a study of cytomegalovirus exposure and HLA in healthy donors. Study conclusions and caveats: Cytomegalovirus-associated status was assigned to about 150 TCR beta chains. The dataset shows that most TCR sequences were rare, while some public TCRs occurred in many donors. A few of the chains that were CMV-associated were confirmed in vitro to be specific for CMV antigens.

Measured with immunoSEQ multiplex PCR; TCRdb has only the in-frame clones, and not every one. The data hold 200,000 to 300,000 clones, with around 90% observed a single time. Germline CDR1 reads MNHNY; CDR2 reads SVGAGI (reference sequence). This CDR3 spans 12 amino acids. The V gene lost 2 bases and the J gene lost 3 bases, with 5 bases spanning the gap. As for this clone: The target antigen is unknown.

Sequenced material: PBMCs. The V call is TRBV6-6, the J call TRBJ2-7; no firm D call. The TCR sequence derives from a young woman in good health and CMV-seronegative. Here the CDR3 reads CASSYPNYEQYF. CDR3 DNA sequence: TGTGCCAGCAGTTACCCGAACTACGAGCAGTACTTC.